This T cell receptor beta chain appears in the sequencing data of a study of neurological immune-mediated disorders. Synthesis of cDNA was performed by 5'RACE using 10-nucleotide random UMIs. TCRdb reanalysed the 5' RACE reads using MiXCR and keeps one entry per CDR3 protein. The sample lists 25,000 to 35,000 distinct CDR3 sequences; about 1.6% were seen once. Findings and caveats of the study: Private repertoires in all groups were suggested by the absence of shared CDR3 amino acid sequences among expanded clones across subjects.

Trimming stripped 6 bases from V and 4 bases from J, with 15 bases between. The CDR3 contains 14 residues. Germline-derived CDR1 and CDR2 are WSHSY and SAAADI. Ten or more counts support this clonotype. Its cognate antigen is unknown. The origin of this receptor is a woman between 25 and 40 years old with multiple sclerosis. V and J are TRBV10-2 and TRBJ2-5; possibly TRBD2 for D (6 bases). Sequencing input: PBMCs. The DNA for the CDR3 is TGCGCCAGCAGCCCGACGGGACTTGGAGAGACCCAGTACTTC. Its protein is CASSPTGLGETQYF.